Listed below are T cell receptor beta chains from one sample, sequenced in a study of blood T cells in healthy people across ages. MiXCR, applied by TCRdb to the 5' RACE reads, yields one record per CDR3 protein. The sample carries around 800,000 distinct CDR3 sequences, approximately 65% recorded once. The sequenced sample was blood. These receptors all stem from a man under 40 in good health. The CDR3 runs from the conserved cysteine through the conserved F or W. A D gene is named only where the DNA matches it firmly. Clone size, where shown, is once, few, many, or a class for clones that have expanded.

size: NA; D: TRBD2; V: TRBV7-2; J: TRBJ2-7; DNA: TGTGCCAGCAGCTTAGAGCTAGCGGGGAGCTCCTACGAGCAGTACTTC; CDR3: CASSLELAGSSYEQYF
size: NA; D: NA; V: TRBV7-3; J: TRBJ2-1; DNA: TGTGCCAGCAGCTTACGTTCAGGGGAAGACTACAATGAGCAGTTCTTC; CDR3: CASSLRSGEDYNEQFF
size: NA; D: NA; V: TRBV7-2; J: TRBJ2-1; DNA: TGTGCCAGCAGCTCATGGGGGGGCGGAAGTGAGCAGTTCTTC; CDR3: CASSSWGGGSEQFF
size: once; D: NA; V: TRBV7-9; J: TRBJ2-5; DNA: TGTGCCAGCAGCCTGGACAGTGGTAGAGAGACCCAGTACTTC; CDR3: CASSLDSGRETQYF
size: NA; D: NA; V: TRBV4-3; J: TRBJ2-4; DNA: TGCGCCAGCAGCCAAGAGGGACGGCATCCTGGGGTAAACATTCAGTACTTC; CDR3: CASSQEGRHPGVNIQYF
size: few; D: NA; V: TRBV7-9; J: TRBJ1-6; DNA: TGTGCCAGCAGCGGAACAGATTCACCCCTCCACTTT; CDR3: CASSGTDSPLHF
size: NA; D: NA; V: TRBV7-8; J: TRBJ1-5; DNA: TGTGCCAGCAGCTTCGCACAGGGCCACAATCAGCCCCAGCATTTT; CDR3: CASSFAQGHNQPQHF
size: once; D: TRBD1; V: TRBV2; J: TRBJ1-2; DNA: TGTGCCAGCACCGAGGACAGGGGGCATGGCTACACCTTC; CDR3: CASTEDRGHGYTF
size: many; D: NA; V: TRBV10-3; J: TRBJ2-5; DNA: TGTGCCATCAGTGAGGGGGCTAGCAGGGGCCAAGAGACCCAGTACTTC; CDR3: CAISEGASRGQETQYF
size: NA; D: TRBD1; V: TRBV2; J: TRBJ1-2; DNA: TGTGCCAGCAGAAACAGGGGCTTAAGCTATGGCTACACCTTC; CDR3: CASRNRGLSYGYTF
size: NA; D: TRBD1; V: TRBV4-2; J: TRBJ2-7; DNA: TGTGCCAGCAGCCCGATGAAGGGACAGGGCATCACCTACGAGCAGTACTTC; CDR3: CASSPMKGQGITYEQYF
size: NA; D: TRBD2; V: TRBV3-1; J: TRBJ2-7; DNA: TGTGCCAGCAGCCAAGGACTAGCGGGGGTGACTTTGGGCTCCTACGAGCAGTACTTC; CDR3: CASSQGLAGVTLGSYEQYF
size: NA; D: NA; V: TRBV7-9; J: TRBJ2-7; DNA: TGTGCCAGCAGCATTTGGCGAGGGACGGACCCTTCCTACGAGCAGTACTTC; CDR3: CASSIWRGTDPSYEQYF
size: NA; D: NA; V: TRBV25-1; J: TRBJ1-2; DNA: TGTGCCAGCAGTGAAGCAGGGTCCCGCTATGGCTACACCTTC; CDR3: CASSEAGSRYGYTF
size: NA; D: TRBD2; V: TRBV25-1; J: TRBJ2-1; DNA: TGTGCCAGCAGTGAACTAGCGGGGCGGTACAATGAGCAGTTCTTC; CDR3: CASSELAGRYNEQFF
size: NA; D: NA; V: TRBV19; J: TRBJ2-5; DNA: TGTGCCAGTAGTATAGTTAACAGCCCTATTGAGCAGTACTTC; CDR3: CASSIVNSPIEQYF
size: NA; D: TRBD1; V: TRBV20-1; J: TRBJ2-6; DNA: TGCAGTGCAGAGGGACGGGACAGCACCAACTCTGGGGCCAACGTCCTGACTTTC; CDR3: CSAEGRDSTNSGANVLTF
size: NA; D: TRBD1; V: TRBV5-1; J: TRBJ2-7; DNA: TGCGCCAGCAGCTTGCGAAGGGGGCTCTACGAGCAGTACTTC; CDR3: CASSLRRGLYEQYF
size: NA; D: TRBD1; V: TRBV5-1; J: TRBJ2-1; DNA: TGCGCCAGCAGTCCAAAAGGGACAGGGGAAACCTACAATGAGCAGTTCTTC; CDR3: CASSPKGTGETYNEQFF
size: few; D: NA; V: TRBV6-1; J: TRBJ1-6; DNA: TGTGCCAGCAGTGAAGTCAGGAATTCACCCCTCCACTTT; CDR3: CASSEVRNSPLHF
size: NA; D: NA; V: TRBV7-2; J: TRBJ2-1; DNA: TGTGCCAGCAGCTTAGATTCTGGGGGGATGGGGAATGAGCAGTTCTTC; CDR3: CASSLDSGGMGNEQFF
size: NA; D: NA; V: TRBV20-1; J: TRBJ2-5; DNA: TGCAGTGCTCCCACCGCACTAGAAAAGACCCAGTACTTC; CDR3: CSAPTALEKTQYF
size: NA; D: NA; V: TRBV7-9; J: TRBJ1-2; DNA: TGTGCCAGCAGCTTACCGACAGCGTTCTATGGCTACACCTTC; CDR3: CASSLPTAFYGYTF
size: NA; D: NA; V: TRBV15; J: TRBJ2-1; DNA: TGTGCCACCAGCAGAGCGCACCGAAACAATGAGCAGTTCTTC; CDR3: CATSRAHRNNEQFF
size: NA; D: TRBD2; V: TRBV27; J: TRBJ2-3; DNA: TGTGCCAGCAGTTGGAATAGCGGGGGGGGGTCAGATACGCAGTATTTT; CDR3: CASSWNSGGGSDTQYF
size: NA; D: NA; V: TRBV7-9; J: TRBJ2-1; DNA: TGTGCCAGCAGCTTATGGTCGGGGGTACTGTACAATGAGCAGTTCTTC; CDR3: CASSLWSGVLYNEQFF
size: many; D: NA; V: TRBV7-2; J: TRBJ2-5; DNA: TGTGCCAGCAGCTTAATTGGGGGAACGGAGACCCAGTACTTC; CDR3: CASSLIGGTETQYF
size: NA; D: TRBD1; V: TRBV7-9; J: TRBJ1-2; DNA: TGTGCCAGCAGCACGGGACAGGCCTATGGCTACACCTTC; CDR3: CASSTGQAYGYTF
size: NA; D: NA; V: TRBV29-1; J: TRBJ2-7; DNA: TGCAGCGTTATCGTGGAAGGGGCCTCCTACGAGCAGTACTTC; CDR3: CSVIVEGASYEQYF
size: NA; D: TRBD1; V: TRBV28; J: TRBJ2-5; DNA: TGTGCCAGCAGTTGGAACAGGGGGCCCCCTCAGGGGACCCAGTACTTC; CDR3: CASSWNRGPPQGTQYF
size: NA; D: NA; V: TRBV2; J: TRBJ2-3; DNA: TGTGCCAGCAGTTGGGACCGTCCTCGGCAGTATTTT; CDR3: CASSWDRPRQYF
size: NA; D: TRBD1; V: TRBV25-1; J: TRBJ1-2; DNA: TGTGCCAGCAGCGGACAGGGACTGGGCTATGGCTACACCTTC; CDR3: CASSGQGLGYGYTF
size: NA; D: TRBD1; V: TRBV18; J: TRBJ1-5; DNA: TGTGCCAGCTCACCACAGGGACAGAGGGCCAATCAGCCCCAGCATTTT; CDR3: CASSPQGQRANQPQHF
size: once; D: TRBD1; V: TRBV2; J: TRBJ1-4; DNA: TGTGCCAGCAGTCGCGACACGACGATCCAGGGGGGCGAAAAACTGTTTTTT; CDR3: CASSRDTTIQGGEKLFF